This record concerns one TCR beta chain sequence. Its cognate antigen has yet to be identified. The input lacks base qualities; no much larger clone sits a single base away. One collaborating source in Seattle enrolled patients during active infection and followed them longitudinally through the course of disease. Whole blood was collected in K2EDTA tubes by collaborating institutions according to the institutions' own protocols. Collaborator samples were shipped for TCRbeta analysis as frozen whole blood, isolated PBMCs, or DNA extracted from either sample type. These data come from a study of blood T cell repertoires in COVID-19 (dated by TCRdb to about 2020). At the level of the whole study: Samples covering the acute and convalescent phases of COVID-19 were provided by collaborators in the United States, Italy and Spain. Subjects who had been exposed to COVID-19, were actively infected with it, or had recovered from it provided the deeply sampled blood TCRbeta repertoires that made up the dataset. Samples came from the ongoing ImmuneRACE study (first 160 participants) plus 1,254 subjects from 6 global collaborators. The prospective study material was composed of cDNA or gDNA derived from T cells, B-cell-depleted T cells, or PBMCs. The repertoires were released in a freely available public database meant as a resource for research on the immune response to SARS-CoV-2. Where HLA class I and class II types were available, the types were taken from metadata supplied by the sample provider, not from assay-based typing. The sample metadata nearly always contained a de-identified subject ID, COVID-19 status, age in years and sex. Paper-wide results and their limitations: How much clinical and demographic metadata was included differed by source and by participant, and the metadata was provided uncurated.

TCRbeta CDR3 regions were amplified from genomic DNA using the immunoSEQ Assay, a bias-controlled multiplex PCR. The paper's processing steps were these. The number of nucleated cells in each sample was estimated by amplification of reference gene primers within the assay. To quantify the absolute abundance of each unique TCRbeta CDR3 rearrangement, sequence reads were collapsed and filtered. Productive Simpson clonality was computed per sample as the square root of Simpson's diversity index over productive rearrangements. In its TCRdb copy, this immuneACCESS table keeps in-frame sequences only and misses some clones. Where compared with another copy, unresolved V genes explain less than half of these, and the others have no known cause. V and J calls plus clone size are reproduced from that table; the DNA served to infer D and trimming. The sample table shows fewer than 150,000 clones, and 75% to 90% are seen once. Roughly 5% of the sample rests with the top ten.

The origin of this receptor is a woman in her fifties or sixties with COVID-19, enrolled during active disease. Sequencing was performed on peripheral blood.

The DNA reads as follows: TGTGCCAGTAGTATAGGGGACAGGGACAATCAGCCCCAGCATTTT. Its amino acids are CASSIGDRDNQPQHF. The chain joins TRBV19 to TRBJ1-5, and 9 junction bases match TRBD1. Relative to germline, V is missing 1 base and J is missing 3 bases, with 1 base of the junction outside any gene match. Via the germline V gene (reference sequence), CDR1 is LNHDA and CDR2 SQIVND. Its CDR3 holds 15 amino acids, cysteine through phenylalanine. The entry retains the CDR3 DNA only, 45 bases that are in frame from base 1.